This is a list of T cell receptor beta chains from one sample in a study of beta chain features in type 1 diabetes. Sequenced by immunoSEQ multiplex PCR; TCRdb stores in-frame clones only, minus some. Among about 640,000 clones listed, roughly an eighth were seen once. Input material: naive CD4+ T cells from blood. These receptors were taken from a man aged 25 to 40 with type 1 diabetes. CDR3s include the opening cysteine and the closing phenylalanine or tryptophan. Each record gives: J gene, clone size, V gene, D gene, CDR3 DNA, CDR3 protein. A D gene is named only where the DNA matches it firmly. The listing skips clone size in some rows; elsewhere it reads once, few, many or a size class.

J gene: TRBJ2-2
clone size: few
V gene: TRBV9
D gene: .
CDR3 DNA: TGTGCCAGCAGCGTAGTTCCCACCGGGGAGCTGTTTTTT
CDR3 protein: CASSVVPTGELFF

J gene: TRBJ2-7
clone size: few
V gene: TRBV29-1
D gene: TRBD1
CDR3 DNA: TGCAGCGTTGTCCGGGACAGCTCCTACGAGCAGTACTTC
CDR3 protein: CSVVRDSSYEQYF

J gene: TRBJ2-3
clone size: few
V gene: TRBV7-2
D gene: .
CDR3 DNA: TGTGCCAGCAGCTTAGCCGGGAGTACGACAGATACGCAGTATTTT
CDR3 protein: CASSLAGSTTDTQYF

J gene: TRBJ1-1
clone size: few
V gene: TRBV7-2
D gene: .
CDR3 DNA: TGTGCCAGCAGCTTAGTGAGCCAGGTGAACACTGAAGCTTTCTTT
CDR3 protein: CASSLVSQVNTEAFF

J gene: TRBJ1-2
clone size: .
V gene: TRBV5-4
D gene: TRBD1
CDR3 DNA: TGTGCCAGCAGCTTACCGGGACAGGGGGCGAATGGCTACACCTTC
CDR3 protein: CASSLPGQGANGYTF

J gene: TRBJ1-5
clone size: .
V gene: TRBV30
D gene: TRBD1
CDR3 DNA: TGTGCCTGGAGTATGACAGGGAAGAACAATCAGCCCCAGCATTTT
CDR3 protein: CAWSMTGKNNQPQHF

J gene: TRBJ1-1
clone size: .
V gene: TRBV11-3
D gene: .
CDR3 DNA: TGTGCCAGCAGCTTGGGAACTGAAGCTTTCTTT
CDR3 protein: CASSLGTEAFF

J gene: TRBJ1-5
clone size: few
V gene: TRBV14
D gene: .
CDR3 DNA: TGTGCCAGCAGCCAAGTATGGTGGGTCCATCATCAGCCCCAGCATTTT
CDR3 protein: CASSQVWWVHHQPQHF

J gene: TRBJ1-4
clone size: .
V gene: TRBV18
D gene: .
CDR3 DNA: TGTGCCAGCTCACGAGCCGATAATGAAAAACTGTTTTTT
CDR3 protein: CASSRADNEKLFF

J gene: TRBJ1-5
clone size: few
V gene: TRBV30
D gene: .
CDR3 DNA: TGTGCCTGGAGTGGACAGTTCAATCAGCCCCAGCATTTT
CDR3 protein: CAWSGQFNQPQHF

J gene: TRBJ2-7
clone size: few
V gene: TRBV25-1
D gene: .
CDR3 DNA: TGTGCCAGCAGTGACAGGGGCCCAGGCTACGAGCAGTACTTC
CDR3 protein: CASSDRGPGYEQYF

J gene: TRBJ2-7
clone size: .
V gene: TRBV6-5
D gene: .
CDR3 DNA: TGTGCCAGCAGTTACTCCCACAGGGCATACGAGCAGTACTTC
CDR3 protein: CASSYSHRAYEQYF

J gene: TRBJ2-1
clone size: .
V gene: TRBV6-1
D gene: .
CDR3 DNA: TGTGCCAGCAGTGAAACAGACCACTACAATGAGCAGTTCTTC
CDR3 protein: CASSETDHYNEQFF

J gene: TRBJ1-4
clone size: .
V gene: TRBV25-1
D gene: .
CDR3 DNA: TGTGCCAGCAGTGAATATCGGGCCCTAGGGGAAAAACTGTTTTTT
CDR3 protein: CASSEYRALGEKLFF

J gene: TRBJ2-1
clone size: few
V gene: TRBV5-1
D gene: TRBD1
CDR3 DNA: TGCGCCAGCAGCTCGGATGGGGACAGTAAATACAATGAGCAGTTCTTC
CDR3 protein: CASSSDGDSKYNEQFF

J gene: TRBJ2-7
clone size: .
V gene: TRBV6-6
D gene: .
CDR3 DNA: TGTGCCAGCAGTACCGACAGTCCCTACGAGCAGTACTTC
CDR3 protein: CASSTDSPYEQYF

J gene: TRBJ2-3
clone size: few
V gene: TRBV28
D gene: TRBD2
CDR3 DNA: TGTGCCAGCAGTTTTTTGGGGACTAGCGGCACAAAAGAGTATTTT
CDR3 protein: CASSFLGTSGTKEYF

J gene: TRBJ2-7
clone size: few
V gene: TRBV7-9
D gene: .
CDR3 DNA: TGTGCCAGCAGCTCCCCAATAGGGGGCTACGAGCAGTACTTC
CDR3 protein: CASSSPIGGYEQYF

J gene: TRBJ2-2
clone size: few
V gene: TRBV4-3
D gene: .
CDR3 DNA: TGCGCCAGCAGTCGAGGGGATACCGCCGGGGAGCTGTTTTTT
CDR3 protein: CASSRGDTAGELFF

J gene: TRBJ1-2
clone size: .
V gene: TRBV4-3
D gene: .
CDR3 DNA: TGCGCCAGCAGCCAAGTAGTATGGGGGGGCGACGGCTACACCTTC
CDR3 protein: CASSQVVWGGDGYTF

J gene: TRBJ1-6
clone size: .
V gene: TRBV9
D gene: .
CDR3 DNA: TGTGCCAGCAGCGTTTTCGGTTCACCCCTCCACTTT
CDR3 protein: CASSVFGSPLHF

J gene: TRBJ2-3
clone size: few
V gene: TRBV7-2
D gene: .
CDR3 DNA: TGTGCCAGCAGCCGGAACGGGGCCTACACAGATACGCAGTATTTT
CDR3 protein: CASSRNGAYTDTQYF

J gene: TRBJ2-7
clone size: .
V gene: TRBV19
D gene: .
CDR3 DNA: TGTGCCAGTAGTATAATAGGCGACAGCTACGAGCAGTACTTC
CDR3 protein: CASSIIGDSYEQYF

J gene: TRBJ1-2
clone size: .
V gene: TRBV11-3
D gene: TRBD1
CDR3 DNA: TGTGCCAGCAGCCGGGGACAGGCGATCTATGGCTACACCTTC
CDR3 protein: CASSRGQAIYGYTF

J gene: TRBJ2-5
clone size: few
V gene: TRBV7-2
D gene: TRBD1
CDR3 DNA: TGTGCCAGCAGCTCCCCCCGGGACAGGGGTCAGACCCAGTACTTC
CDR3 protein: CASSSPRDRGQTQYF

J gene: TRBJ2-4
clone size: .
V gene: TRBV27
D gene: .
CDR3 DNA: TGTGCCAGCAGACGACCCGGGTCCAAAAACATTCAGTACTTC
CDR3 protein: CASRRPGSKNIQYF

J gene: TRBJ2-6
clone size: .
V gene: TRBV18
D gene: .
CDR3 DNA: TGTGCCAGCTCACCAGTACCCGGGGCCAACGTCCTGACTTTC
CDR3 protein: CASSPVPGANVLTF

J gene: TRBJ1-1
clone size: few
V gene: TRBV14
D gene: .
CDR3 DNA: TGTGCCAGCAGCCAAGTTAAAGCAGGGTCGAACACTGAAGCTTTCTTT
CDR3 protein: CASSQVKAGSNTEAFF

J gene: TRBJ2-6
clone size: .
V gene: TRBV5-4
D gene: .
CDR3 DNA: TGTGCCAGCAGAGCCAACTCTGGGGCCAACGTCCTGACTTTC
CDR3 protein: CASRANSGANVLTF

J gene: TRBJ1-2
clone size: few
V gene: TRBV7-9
D gene: .
CDR3 DNA: TGTGCCAGCAGCTTAGGGGCAGACAACTATGGCTACACCTTC
CDR3 protein: CASSLGADNYGYTF

J gene: TRBJ2-7
clone size: .
V gene: TRBV11-2
D gene: TRBD1
CDR3 DNA: TGTGCCAGCAGCTTAGTTGCCAACCCACAGGGGAGCGAGCAGTACTTC
CDR3 protein: CASSLVANPQGSEQYF

J gene: TRBJ2-1
clone size: few
V gene: TRBV10-3
D gene: .
CDR3 DNA: TGTGCCATCAATGACGGCCCCAATGAGCAGTTCTTC
CDR3 protein: CAINDGPNEQFF

J gene: TRBJ2-7
clone size: few
V gene: TRBV9
D gene: TRBD1
CDR3 DNA: TGTGCCAGCAGCGTAACCGGACAGGGGGAATACGAGCAGTACTTC
CDR3 protein: CASSVTGQGEYEQYF

J gene: TRBJ1-6
clone size: .
V gene: TRBV11-2
D gene: .
CDR3 DNA: TGTGCCAGCAGAGTTGTGGAGGGTAATTCACCCCTCCACTTT
CDR3 protein: CASRVVEGNSPLHF

J gene: TRBJ2-2
clone size: .
V gene: TRBV7-2
D gene: TRBD2
CDR3 DNA: TGTGCCAGCAGCCGGACTAGCGGGGGTGGGGAGCTGTTTTTT
CDR3 protein: CASSRTSGGGELFF

J gene: TRBJ1-2
clone size: .
V gene: TRBV25-1
D gene: .
CDR3 DNA: TGTGCCAGCAGTGATTCCGGGGTCGGTGCTGGCTACACCTTC
CDR3 protein: CASSDSGVGAGYTF

J gene: TRBJ1-1
clone size: .
V gene: TRBV27
D gene: .
CDR3 DNA: TGTGCCAGCAGTAGTACAGGGATGACTGAAGCTTTCTTT
CDR3 protein: CASSSTGMTEAFF

J gene: TRBJ2-5
clone size: few
V gene: TRBV7-9
D gene: TRBD2
CDR3 DNA: TGTGCCAGCAGCTTCCTAGCGGGGGTGGAGACCCAGTACTTC
CDR3 protein: CASSFLAGVETQYF

J gene: TRBJ1-4
clone size: .
V gene: TRBV29-1
D gene: .
CDR3 DNA: TGCAGCGTTGCACAACAGGACCGAGATGAAAAACTGTTTTTT
CDR3 protein: CSVAQQDRDEKLFF

J gene: TRBJ1-4
clone size: few
V gene: TRBV30
D gene: .
CDR3 DNA: TGTGCCTGGAGCAGGACAGTGGAAAAACTGTTTTTT
CDR3 protein: CAWSRTVEKLFF

J gene: TRBJ2-3
clone size: .
V gene: TRBV6-6
D gene: TRBD2
CDR3 DNA: TGTGCCAGCACCCTACTAGCGGGGGGCACAGATACGCAGTATTTT
CDR3 protein: CASTLLAGGTDTQYF

J gene: TRBJ1-1
clone size: .
V gene: TRBV9
D gene: .
CDR3 DNA: TGTGCCAGCAGCGTAGGACGGAGACCCACTGAAGCTTTCTTT
CDR3 protein: CASSVGRRPTEAFF

J gene: TRBJ2-3
clone size: .
V gene: TRBV18
D gene: .
CDR3 DNA: TGTGCCAGCTCACCGGTGCCAGATACGCAGTATTTT
CDR3 protein: CASSPVPDTQYF

J gene: TRBJ2-7
clone size: few
V gene: TRBV28
D gene: .
CDR3 DNA: TGTGCCAGCAGTTTTCGGTGGGGGGCGAGCTCCTACGAGCAGTACTTC
CDR3 protein: CASSFRWGASSYEQYF

J gene: TRBJ1-6
clone size: few
V gene: TRBV2
D gene: .
CDR3 DNA: TGTGCCAGCAGTGAACAGGGGATGAGGAATTCACCCCTCCACTTT
CDR3 protein: CASSEQGMRNSPLHF

J gene: TRBJ1-2
clone size: few
V gene: TRBV25-1
D gene: .
CDR3 DNA: TGTGCCAGCAGCCCGGGGAGGGGCTACACCTTC
CDR3 protein: CASSPGRGYTF

J gene: TRBJ2-1
clone size: few
V gene: TRBV7-9
D gene: .
CDR3 DNA: TGTGCCAGCACGCGAGACAAGTACAATGAGCAGTTCTTC
CDR3 protein: CASTRDKYNEQFF

J gene: TRBJ2-1
clone size: few
V gene: TRBV4-3
D gene: .
CDR3 DNA: TGCGCCAGCAGCCACCGGGAGTTTAGCGGCACCTCCTACAATGAGCAGTTCTTC
CDR3 protein: CASSHREFSGTSYNEQFF

J gene: TRBJ1-2
clone size: few
V gene: TRBV28
D gene: .
CDR3 DNA: TGTGCCAGCAGTTTGTTAATAGGAGACGGCTACACCTTC
CDR3 protein: CASSLLIGDGYTF

J gene: TRBJ2-1
clone size: few
V gene: TRBV18
D gene: TRBD1
CDR3 DNA: TGTGCCAGCTCATCAGGACAGGGAGAGTACAATGAGCAGTTCTTC
CDR3 protein: CASSSGQGEYNEQFF

J gene: TRBJ2-7
clone size: few
V gene: TRBV5-1
D gene: .
CDR3 DNA: TGCGCCAGCAGCTTAGACGGTGGGAACTCCTACGAGCAGTACTTC
CDR3 protein: CASSLDGGNSYEQYF

J gene: TRBJ2-7
clone size: .
V gene: TRBV7-2
D gene: .
CDR3 DNA: TGTGCCAGCAGCTCGAGCAGCCAAATGGGGAAGTACTTC
CDR3 protein: CASSSSSQMGKYF

J gene: TRBJ1-4
clone size: few
V gene: TRBV2
D gene: TRBD1
CDR3 DNA: TGTGCCAGCAGTGGACAGGGAGCAACTAATGAAAAACTGTTTTTT
CDR3 protein: CASSGQGATNEKLFF

J gene: TRBJ2-7
clone size: .
V gene: TRBV7-8
D gene: .
CDR3 DNA: TGTGCCAGCAGCCGGCGTGGTGGCTACGAGCAGTACTTC
CDR3 protein: CASSRRGGYEQYF

J gene: TRBJ2-5
clone size: few
V gene: TRBV15
D gene: .
CDR3 DNA: TGTGCCACCAGCAGAGAGAGAGGGGGACACCAAGAGACCCAGTACTTC
CDR3 protein: CATSRERGGHQETQYF

J gene: TRBJ2-6
clone size: .
V gene: TRBV30
D gene: .
CDR3 DNA: TGTGCCTGGAGCGCAGATGGGGCCAACGTCCTGACTTTC
CDR3 protein: CAWSADGANVLTF

J gene: TRBJ1-5
clone size: .
V gene: TRBV7-2
D gene: TRBD1
CDR3 DNA: TGTGCCAGCAGCCCGGGACAGGGGAACAGTCAGCCCCAGCATTTT
CDR3 protein: CASSPGQGNSQPQHF